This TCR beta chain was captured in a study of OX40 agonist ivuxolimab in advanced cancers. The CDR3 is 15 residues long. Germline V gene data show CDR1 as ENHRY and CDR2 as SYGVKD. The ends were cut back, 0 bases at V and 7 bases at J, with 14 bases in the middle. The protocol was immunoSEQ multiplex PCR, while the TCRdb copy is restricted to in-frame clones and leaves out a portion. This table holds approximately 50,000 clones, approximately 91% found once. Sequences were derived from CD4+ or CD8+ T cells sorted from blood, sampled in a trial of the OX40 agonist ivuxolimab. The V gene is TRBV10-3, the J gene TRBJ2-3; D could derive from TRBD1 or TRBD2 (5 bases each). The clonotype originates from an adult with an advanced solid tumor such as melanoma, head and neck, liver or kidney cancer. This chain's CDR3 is CAISESVGPPYTQYF. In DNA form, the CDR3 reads TGTGCCATCAGTGAGTCTGTGGGACCTCCTTATACGCAGTATTTT.